This paragraph covers one T cell receptor (beta chain) sequence. This clone was counted a single time. Its binding antigen is unknown. Within one base of it there is no much larger clone, and no base qualities were kept. Participants in the prospective study were enrolled through a virtual design, were aged roughly 18 to 100 years, and lived in fewer than 30 United States geographic areas. Cohort assignment in the prospective study relied on participant-reported clinical history from a screening survey and a study questionnaire. Each participant in the prospective study had whole blood, serum and a nasopharyngeal or oropharyngeal swab collected by mobile phlebotomists. Over a roughly 2-month period, participants in the prospective study had the option of providing additional blood draws and questionnaires. Before DNA extraction, prospective study blood samples were shipped either frozen or at room temperature.

The CDR3 runs 15 residues from the cysteine to the phenylalanine. Kept here is only the CDR3 DNA, which spans 45 bases and is read in frame from base 1. The data derive from a study of blood T cell repertoires in COVID-19 (dated by TCRdb to 2018 to 2021). With respect to the entire study: The collaborator samples originated in the United States, Italy and Spain and spanned the acute and convalescent phases of COVID-19. The material from the prospective study consisted of cDNA or gDNA derived from T cells, B-cell-depleted T cells, or PBMCs. Subjects who had been exposed to COVID-19, were actively infected with it, or had recovered from it provided the deeply sampled blood TCRbeta repertoires that made up the dataset. A freely available public database, intended as a resource for researchers studying the immune response to SARS-CoV-2, is where the repertoires were released. The samples were drawn from the first 160 participants of the ongoing ImmuneRACE study and from 950 to 1,500 subjects provided by 6 global collaborators. A de-identified subject ID, COVID-19 status, age in years and sex were almost always included in the sample metadata. HLA class I and class II types, where available, came from metadata supplied by the sample provider rather than from assay-based typing. Study-wide conclusions, independent of this receptor: The quantity of clinical and demographic metadata differed by source and by participant and was supplied without curation.

TCRbeta CDR3 regions were amplified from genomic DNA using the immunoSEQ Assay, a bias-controlled multiplex PCR. Per the original workflow: Nucleated cell counts per sample were estimated from amplification of reference gene primers within the assay. To quantify the absolute abundance of each unique TCRbeta CDR3 rearrangement, sequence reads were collapsed and filtered. Productive Simpson clonality was computed per sample as the square root of Simpson's diversity index over productive rearrangements. This is the immuneACCESS table as TCRdb keeps it, with only in-frame sequences that have V and J called. A part of the clones is gone; compared with another copy, unresolved V genes explain less than half, and the rest is unexplained. V, J and clone size derive from that table, while D and trimming were established from the DNA sequence. The sample yields around 160,000 clones; around 89% were counted once. The biggest ten clones account for 0.95% to 1.5% of the sample.

Sequencing used PBMCs or T cells enriched from blood (not recorded which). The chain is assembled from TRBV21-1 and TRBJ2-1; the table's D call, TRBD1, was not checked against the DNA. TRBV21-1 is described as a pseudogene. The clonotype was recovered from a woman aged 30 to 39 with acute COVID-19. The CDR3: CASSKGQGLYNEQFF. The DNA is TGTGCCAGCAGCAAGGGTCAGGGGCTTTACAATGAGCAGTTCTTC.